This TCR beta chain was identified during a study of T-cell reconstitution after alpha-beta-depleted transplantation in children. Looked up from germline, CDR1 is SGHVS and CDR2 is FNYEAQ. The CDR3 covers 14 residues. With 5 bases removed from V and 3 bases from J, the gap between germline ends came to 13 bases. This clonotype has ten or more counts. Antigen: not known. Using unique molecular identifiers, the investigators prepared the TCRbeta library. One entry per CDR3 protein, called by TCRdb with MiXCR from the PCR reads. The sample yields 200,000 to 250,000 distinct CDR3 sequences, roughly 8% seen once. Study-level findings and limits: Reportedly, alpha-beta T cells present about two months post-transplant originated from several hundred expanded clones of graft origin. Certain patients had high TCRbeta diversity at day 60, and it came from recipient T cells and thymic progenitors that survived.

The receptor's source is a male patient younger than 18 who had a stem cell transplant for acute lymphoblastic leukemia, so the T cells may come from the graft donor. This specimen consisted of PBMCs, mostly from graft donor cells, obtained 180 days after TCRalphabeta/CD19-depleted stem cell transplant. This sequence joins TRBV7-6 and TRBJ1-2; D unclear. The DNA for the CDR3 is TGTGCCAGCAGCGCGCGCCGGGGTCACTATGGCTACACCTTC. Amino acids: CASSARRGHYGYTF.